A selection of T cell receptor beta chains follows, all from one sample in a study of blood T cell repertoires in COVID-19. Some clones are missing from TCRdb's copy, which holds only in-frame ones; the method was immunoSEQ multiplex PCR. Among about 91,000 clones, 87% were seen once, and the ten largest hold around 4.5%. What was sequenced was peripheral blood. The receptor set was obtained from a man aged 65 to 85 with acute or convalescent COVID-19. CDR3s include the opening cysteine and the closing phenylalanine or tryptophan. The D gene is left open where the match is weak. Where a row states a size, it is once, few, many or the class of an expanded clone; other rows omit it.

.	TRBV29-1	.	TRBJ2-2	CSVESTGPGELFF	TGCAGCGTTGAATCGACAGGTCCCGGGGAGCTGTTTTTT
.	TRBV7-8	.	TRBJ1-1	CASSFRALAGGTEAFF	TGTGCCAGCAGCTTCCGAGCTCTTGCCGGGGGCACTGAAGCTTTCTTT
once	TRBV19	TRBD1	TRBJ1-1	CASSTGQPRTEAFF	TGTGCCAGTAGTACGGGACAGCCGAGGACTGAAGCTTTCTTT
.	TRBV9	TRBD1	TRBJ1-5	CASTRGGNQPQHF	TGTGCCAGCACCAGGGGGGGCAATCAGCCCCAGCATTTT
.	TRBV6-5	.	TRBJ2-2	CASSYSRKRVTGELFF	TGTGCCAGCAGTTACTCTCGCAAGCGGGTCACCGGGGAGCTGTTTTTT
.	TRBV7-9	.	TRBJ1-5	CASSSYSYSNQPQHF	TGTGCCAGCAGCTCCTACAGTTATAGCAATCAGCCCCAGCATTTT
once	TRBV5-1	.	TRBJ1-1	CASSLGGGTGRSNTEAFF	TGCGCCAGCAGCTTGGGCGGCGGGACGGGGAGGTCGAACACTGAAGCTTTCTTT
.	TRBV7-2	TRBD2	TRBJ2-3	CASSLETSGGGTQYF	TGTGCCAGCAGCCTCGAGACTAGCGGGGGGGGAACGCAGTATTTT
.	TRBV6-5	.	TRBJ1-1	CASTSTRGENTEAFF	TGTGCCAGCACCTCCACGCGGGGGGAGAACACTGAAGCTTTCTTT
.	TRBV27	.	TRBJ2-3	CASTAGLTDTQYF	TGTGCCAGCACTGCGGGGCTCACAGATACGCAGTATTTT
.	TRBV9	TRBD2	TRBJ2-3	CASSLGTSGGADTQYF	TGTGCCAGCAGCCTCGGGACTAGCGGGGGCGCAGATACGCAGTATTTT
.	TRBV19	.	TRBJ1-5	CASSMGSGQGQPQHF	TGTGCCAGTAGTATGGGCAGTGGCCAGGGGCAGCCCCAGCATTTT
.	TRBV5-1	.	TRBJ2-3	CASSLVGRQGTDTQYF	TGCGCCAGCAGCTTGGTGGGTAGGCAGGGCACAGATACGCAGTATTTT
.	TRBV19	.	TRBJ1-5	CASSIGYRATNQPQHF	TGTGCCAGTAGTATAGGGTACAGGGCTACAAATCAGCCCCAGCATTTT
few	TRBV6-1	.	TRBJ2-2	CASSEAESGELFF	TGTGCCAGCAGTGAAGCCGAGTCGGGGGAGCTGTTTTTT
.	TRBV7-9	TRBD1	TRBJ1-4	CASSLGGQGPNEKLFF	TGTGCCAGCAGCTTAGGCGGACAGGGGCCGAATGAAAAACTGTTTTTT
.	TRBV12-5	.	TRBJ1-1	CASGLDPGFGSPEAFF	TGTGCTAGTGGTTTGGATCCCGGGTTTGGGAGTCCTGAAGCTTTCTTT
few	TRBV28	.	TRBJ1-2	CASSFDSQGRTGYTF	TGTGCCAGCAGTTTCGACAGCCAAGGGAGGACGGGCTACACCTTC
.	TRBV6-1	.	TRBJ1-5	CASSERGGMSNQPQHF	TGTGCCAGCAGTGAACGGGGAGGGATGAGCAATCAGCCCCAGCATTTT
once	TRBV6-5	.	TRBJ1-5	CASRKAGSGNQPQHF	TGTGCCAGCAGGAAGGCAGGGTCAGGAAATCAGCCCCAGCATTTT
.	TRBV11-2	TRBD2	TRBJ2-3	CASSLQRGALDTQYF	TGTGCCAGCAGCTTGCAGCGGGGGGCCTTAGATACGCAGTATTTT